The 9 T cell receptor beta chains below come from one sample, sequenced in a study of cytomegalovirus exposure and HLA in healthy donors. PCR was performed using 60 Vbeta and 13 Jbeta primers. Libraries were prepared by immunoSEQ multiplex PCR; TCRdb keeps only in-frame clonotypes and omits some of them. The sample records some 220,000 clones, roughly 91% being singletons. Sample: PBMCs. The receptors were gathered from a woman aged 18 to 35 in good health and CMV-seronegative.

The rearrangement joins TRBV18 to TRBJ2-4; D is perhaps TRBD1 (6 bases). The CDR3 runs 16 residues. Trimming removed 2 bases from V and 2 bases from J, with 13 bases in between. From germline, CDR1 is KGHSH and CDR2 LQKENI. The CDR3 DNA sequence: TGTGCCAGCTCACCAGCAGGGGATGCGACCAAAAACATTCAGTACTTC. Encoded protein: CASSPAGDATKNIQYF.

The V and J genes are TRBV5-1 and TRBJ2-5; a possible D gene is TRBD2 (6 bases). CDR1 SGHRS and CDR2 YFSETQ come from the germline V gene. Trimming stripped 4 bases from V and 0 bases from J, with 10 bases between. The CDR3 contains 14 residues. In nucleotides, the CDR3 is TGCGCCAGCAGCGCGGGACGGTACCAAGAGACCCAGTACTTC. This translates into CASSAGRYQETQYF.

The chain uses TRBV29-1 and TRBJ2-4, with unresolved D. Germline V gives CDR1 SQVTM, CDR2 ANQGSEA. The length of the CDR3 is 12 residues. Trimming took 4 bases from V and 2 from J, leaving 6 bases between them. CDR3 in DNA: TGCAGCGTTGGAGGTACCAAAAACATTCAGTACTTC. The encoded protein is CSVGGTKNIQYF.

V and J are TRBV5-1 and TRBJ2-6; 9 nucleotides align to TRBD2. The CDR3 extends over 17 amino acids. Losses at the gene ends were 0 bases for V and 2 bases for J; bases not matched to a gene: 3. Germline CDR1 reads SGHRS; CDR2 reads YFSETQ. The CDR3 region is CASSLAVAGAGANVLTF. The CDR3, as DNA: TGCGCCAGCAGCTTGGCCGTAGCGGGAGCTGGGGCCAACGTCCTGACTTTC.

The rearrangement uses TRBV19 and TRBJ2-1, with 9 bases that match TRBD1. Trimming took 6 bases from V and 1 from J; bases not matched to a gene: 1. Germline values: CDR1 LNHDA, CDR2 SQIVND (reference sequence). The CDR3 length is 14 residues. The CDR3 loop reads CASSGQGSYNEQFF. The CDR3 DNA is TGTGCCAGTAGCGGACAGGGGTCCTACAATGAGCAGTTCTTC. The whole variable domain, filled in from reference TRBV19 and TRBJ2-1, reads DGGITQSPKYLFRKEGQNVTLSCEQNLNHDAMYWYRQDPGQGLRLIYYSQIVNDFQKGDIAEGYSVSREKKESFPLTVTSAQKNPTAFYLCASSGQGSYNEQFFGPGTRLTVL.

The chain combines TRBV5-1 with TRBJ2-1; possibly TRBD2 for D (7 bases). Germline CDR1 SGHRS, CDR2 YFSETQ. The ends were cut back, 0 bases at V and 7 bases at J, with 17 bases in the middle. The CDR3 is 16 amino acids. Here the CDR3 DNA reads TGCGCCAGCAGCTTGGCCGAGGGGGGGGCGGGGAATGAGCAGTTCTTC. This gives the protein CASSLAEGGAGNEQFF.

This rearrangement joins TRBV5-1 to TRBJ1-3, with unresolved D. V lost 4 bases and J 0 bases, leaving 11 bases between the germline ends. CDR3 length: 15 amino acids. From germline, CDR1 is SGHRS and CDR2 YFSETQ. The CDR3 DNA reads as TGCGCCAGCAGCCGAGACGGGAACTCTGGAAACACCATATATTTT. Encoded protein: CASSRDGNSGNTIYF. The variable domain in full, completed from reference TRBV5-1 and TRBJ1-3, reads KAGVTQTPRYLIKTRGQQVTLSCSPISGHRSVSWYQQTPGQGLQFLFEYFSETQRNKGNFPGRFSGRQFSNSRSEMNVSTLELGDSALYLCASSRDGNSGNTIYFGEGSWLTVV.

V is TRBV5-1 and J is TRBJ2-2; 10 bases are a match to TRBD2. This CDR3 is built from 15 residues. Germline V gene data show CDR1 as SGHRS and CDR2 as YFSETQ. The V gene end was trimmed by 4 bases and the J gene end by 6 bases; junction bases not matched to a gene: 6. The DNA of the CDR3 is TGCGCCAGCAGCCGCCTAGCGGGGGACGCCGGGGAGCTGTTTTTT. Amino acids: CASSRLAGDAGELFF.

V is TRBV18 and J is TRBJ1-2; no clear D. CDR1 is KGHSH, CDR2 LQKENI, per germline. V lost 5 bases to trimming and J lost 7 bases, with 14 bases between them. This CDR3 comprises 13 residues. CDR3: CASSFDPAVGYTF. The CDR3, as DNA: TGTGCCAGCTCATTTGACCCTGCGGTTGGCTACACCTTC.